These 18 T cell receptor beta chains came from one sample sequenced in a study of memory CD4+ T cells and cytomegalovirus serostatus. Data came from immunoSEQ multiplex PCR; TCRdb stores just in-frame clones and leaves some out. The table has around 25,000 clones, over 70% seen once. The sort gate was single viable CD3+CD4+CD8-CD45RO+ cells for memory CD4+ T cells. The sequenced sample consisted of memory CD4+ T cells from blood. These receptors were obtained from an adult in good health and CMV-seronegative.

The gene calls are TRBV19 and TRBJ1-1; 8 positions match TRBD1. CDR3 length: 17 amino acids. With V trimmed by 4 bases and J by 2 bases, 12 bases remained unmatched. Germline CDR1 reads LNHDA; CDR2 reads SQIVND (reference sequence). CDR3 protein: CASSRKGTGGTNTEAFF. The CDR3 DNA reads as TGTGCCAGTAGTAGAAAAGGGACAGGTGGGACTAACACTGAAGCTTTCTTT.

V gene TRBV9 combines with J gene TRBJ2-1; TRBD1 matches 7 bases. CDR1 SGDLS and CDR2 YYNGEE come from the germline V gene. The V and J ends lost 0 bases and 4 bases, in that order; junction bases with no gene match: 7. This CDR3 is built from 16 residues. The CDR3 DNA reads as TGTGCCAGCAGCGTAGGATTTAGGACAGGTTACAATGAGCAGTTCTTC. This encodes CASSVGFRTGYNEQFF.

This chain links TRBV5-1 with TRBJ2-5, with D maybe TRBD2 (7 bases). Trimming stripped 5 bases from V and 1 base from J, with 12 bases between. The CDR3 runs to 14 residues. Germline assignment: CDR1 SGHRS and CDR2 YFSETQ. For the CDR3, the DNA is TGCGCCAGCAGAGGCGGGGGCCTCCAAGAGACCCAGTACTTC. Amino acid sequence: CASRGGGLQETQYF.

This clone was detected only once. The CDR3 DNA sequence: TGTGCCAGCAGCCTTACCAGGGGTCTGAATCAGCCCCAGCATTTT. Translation gives CASSLTRGLNQPQHF. The chain has TRBV7-8 and TRBJ1-5; tentative D call: TRBD1 (6 bases). CDR3 size: 15 residues. V was shortened by 5 bases and J by 4 bases, with 15 bases between the two germline ends. Germline V lookup: CDR1 SGHVS, CDR2 FQNEAQ.

The chain links TRBV5-6 to TRBJ1-4, with 7 positions matching TRBD1. This CDR3 region has 13 residues. CDR1 SGHDT and CDR2 YYEEEE come from the germline V gene. The trim removed 3 bases at V and 4 bases at J, leaving 0 bases unmatched. CDR3 nucleotide sequence: TGTGCCAGCAGCTACAGGGGTAATGAAAAACTGTTTTTT. Translated: CASSYRGNEKLFF. Together with reference TRBV5-6 and TRBJ1-4, the CDR3 gives the full variable domain: DAGVTQSPTHLIKTRGQQVTLRCSPKSGHDTVSWYQQALGQGPQFIFQYYEEEERQRGNFPDRFSGHQFPNYSSELNVNALLLGDSALYLCASSYRGNEKLFFGSGTQLSVL.

The chain joins TRBV6-1 to TRBJ1-4; TRBD1 aligns across 8 bases. Germline V lookup: CDR1 MNHNS, CDR2 SASEGT. The CDR3 covers 14 residues. V lost 4 bases, J lost 8 bases, and 6 bases stayed unmatched. The DNA of the CDR3 is TGTGCCAGCAGTGGTAGACAGGGGAGAGAAAAACTGTTTTTT. As protein: CASSGRQGREKLFF.

The rearrangement uses TRBV28 and TRBJ1-2; TRBD1 aligns across 7 bases. Germline CDR1 MDHEN, CDR2 SYDVKM. The CDR3 length is 16 residues. Trimming removed 6 bases from V and 4 bases from J; junction bases left unmatched: 14. The CDR3: CASSPADRVRGYGYTF. In DNA, the CDR3 is TGTGCCAGCAGCCCTGCTGACAGGGTAAGAGGCTATGGCTACACCTTC.

This chain connects TRBV5-5 to TRBJ2-1; tentatively, D is TRBD2 (6 bases). V gave up 3 bases and J gave up 2 bases, with 15 bases separating them. The CDR3 runs to 16 residues. Per the germline V gene, CDR1 is SGHKS and CDR2 is YYEKEE (reference sequence). CDR3 nucleotides: TGTGCCAGCAGCTCCGGGGGAGGCTCCCCCTACAATGAGCAGTTCTTC. Protein sequence: CASSSGGGSPYNEQFF. The full variable domain, with the rest looked up from reference TRBV5-5 and TRBJ2-1, is DAGVTQSPTHLIKTRGQQVTLRCSPISGHKSVSWYQQVLGQGPQFIFQYYEKEERGRGNFPDRFSARQFPNYSSELNVNALLLGDSALYLCASSSGGGSPYNEQFFGPGTRLTVL.

This clone was counted only a few times. The V call is TRBV4-1, the J call TRBJ2-1, with D possibly matching TRBD2 (6 bases). With 4 bases removed from V and 4 bases from J, the gap between germline ends came to 20 bases. CDR1 and CDR2 from the germline V gene are MGHRA and YSYEKL. The CDR3 has 17 amino acids. In nucleotides, the CDR3 is TGCGCCAGCAGCCGAGAAGGGGTAGTAGCGGAGTACAATGAGCAGTTCTTC. It codes for CASSREGVVAEYNEQFF.

This chain joins TRBV9 and TRBJ2-1; 10 bases map to TRBD1. V dropped 2 bases and J dropped 4; count of bases not matched to a gene: 3. The CDR3 is 15 residues long. Germline values: CDR1 SGDLS, CDR2 YYNGEE. The CDR3 is CASSVRTGGYNEQFF. Written as DNA, the CDR3 is TGTGCCAGCAGCGTCCGGACAGGGGGGTACAATGAGCAGTTCTTC.

This sequence joins TRBV11-2 and TRBJ2-7; perhaps TRBD2 as D (5 bases). Trimming pared 1 base from V and 3 bases from J, leaving 13 bases between. The CDR3 extends over 15 amino acids. Germline V CDR1 and CDR2: SGHAT, FQNNGV. For the CDR3, the DNA is TGTGCCAGCAGCTTAGGAGGAGGCGCCGGCTACGAGCAGTACTTC. Encoded protein: CASSLGGGAGYEQYF. The full variable domain, its missing parts supplied by reference TRBV11-2 and TRBJ2-7, is EAGVAQSPRYKIIEKRQSVAFWCNPISGHATLYWYQQILGQGPKLLIQFQNNGVVDDSQLPKDRFSAERLKGVDSTLKIQPAKLEDSAVYLCASSLGGGAGYEQYFGPGTRLTVT.

V and J are TRBV7-2 and TRBJ2-1; 11 bases line up with TRBD2. Germline values: CDR1 SGHTA, CDR2 FQGNSA. Trimming removed 7 bases from V and 6 bases from J; junction bases left unmatched: 8. The length of the CDR3 is 15 residues. CDR3 sequence reads: CASNIPGLAVNEQFF. Written as DNA, the CDR3 is TGTGCCAGCAACATTCCGGGACTAGCGGTCAATGAGCAGTTCTTC.

This chain joins TRBV2 and TRBJ2-5; D perhaps matches TRBD1 (5 bases). V lost 3 bases and J lost 3, with 11 bases in between. Germline CDR1 SNHLY, CDR2 FYNNEI. The CDR3 consists of 14 residues. Here the CDR3 reads CASSEQGVEETQYF. CDR3 sequence (DNA): TGTGCCAGCAGTGAGCAAGGGGTGGAAGAGACCCAGTACTTC.

The chain employs TRBV7-2 and TRBJ1-3; D is undetermined. The CDR3 spans 15 residues. The V end lost 4 bases, the J end lost 0 bases, and 10 bases lay between the germline ends. Germline CDR1 and CDR2: SGHTA and FQGNSA. CDR3: CASSSSILSGNTIYF. CDR3 DNA sequence: TGTGCCAGCAGCTCCTCGATCCTCTCTGGAAACACCATATATTTT.

This clone was seen more than once but under ten times. The V gene is TRBV9, the J gene TRBJ1-1; maybe TRBD1 (6 bases). There are 12 residues in the CDR3. The V gene's germline CDR1 is SGDLS and CDR2 YYNGEE. Trimming shortened V by 4 bases and J by 7 bases, and 11 bases separated the two germline ends. The CDR3 sequence: CASSLRGGEAFF. CDR3 nucleotides: TGTGCCAGCAGCCTCAGGGGAGGTGAAGCTTTCTTT.

The CDR3 region is CASSMGQGYNEQFF. The CDR3 DNA follows: TGCGCCAGCAGCATGGGGCAGGGCTACAATGAGCAGTTCTTC. J is TRBJ2-1 and V is TRBV5-1; perhaps TRBD1 as D (5 bases). This CDR3 is 14 amino acids long. Per the germline V gene, CDR1 is SGHRS and CDR2 is YFSETQ. The V end lost 4 bases, the J end lost 3 bases, and 11 bases lay between the germline ends.

CDR3 residues: CASSPRSSFNNEQFF. CDR3 bases: TGTGCCAGCTCACCACGCAGCAGTTTTAACAATGAGCAGTTCTTC. The chain links TRBV18 to TRBJ2-1; no definite D call. CDR1 is KGHSH, CDR2 LQKENI, per germline. The CDR3 is made up of 15 amino acids. V shed 1 base and J shed 5 bases, with 12 bases lying between them.

This chain uses TRBV7-3 with TRBJ1-1; D unclear. Germline CDR1 SGHTA, CDR2 FQGTGA. Trimming cost V 4 bases and J 1 base, with 7 bases left between them. There are 13 residues in the CDR3. The CDR3 loop reads CASSSQKNTEAFF. The CDR3 DNA is TGTGCCAGCAGCTCCCAAAAGAACACTGAAGCTTTCTTT.